What follows describes a single T cell receptor (beta chain). The antigen remains undetermined. The data derive from a study of cytomegalovirus exposure and HLA in healthy donors. Study observations and caveats: Data from an earlier analysis indicated that most TCR beta V segments were productive either about 90% or about 30% of the time.

V lost 6 bases to trimming and J lost 5 bases, with 19 bases between them. The V gene's germline CDR1 is MNHEY and CDR2 SVGAGI. The length of the CDR3 is 15 residues. This PCR relied on a set of 60 Vbeta primers and 13 Jbeta primers. Using immunoSEQ multiplex PCR, the repertoire was profiled, and TCRdb retains in-frame clones only, with some absent. The repertoire consists of about 150,000 clones, with around three quarters occurring once and the leading ten covering about 2%. This clonotype was obtained from an older woman in good health and CMV-seropositive. Sequenced: PBMCs. The chain recombines TRBV6-5 with TRBJ2-5, with a tentative D call TRBD1 (7 bases). CDR3 in amino acids: CASRRAYRGGETQYF. The CDR3 bases are TGTGCCAGCAGACGCGCCTACAGGGGAGGCGAGACCCAGTACTTC.